This T cell receptor (beta chain) came from a study of metastatic and nonmetastatic thyroid tumors. In the study overall: Across peripheral blood and tumor or nodule tissue samples taken from malignant and benign thyroid patients, the repertoires were compared with one another.

Original analysis: Building a distant-metastasis classifier for papillary thyroid cancer drew on CDR3 differences across clinicopathological groups. With MiXCR, TCRdb called clones anew from the PCR reads. The V and J calls shown here were made by TCRdb, not taken from the authors' results. The sample records about 16,000 clones, roughly 29% being singletons. This clone has ten or more counts. Thyroid surgery was preceded by no treatment in any patient. Sequenced input: blood. The sequence was collected from a female donor with papillary thyroid cancer or a benign thyroid nodule (not recorded which). Some clones in this sample may be carry-over from other donors' samples.

The CDR3 loop is CASSPSRYSGNTIYF. The CDR3 DNA is TGTGCCAGCAGCCCCTCGAGGTACTCTGGAAACACCATATATTTT. The rearrangement joins TRBV11-2 to TRBJ1-3; D not certain. The V gene lost 5 bases and the J gene lost 0 bases, with 11 bases spanning the gap. Germline values: CDR1 SGHAT, CDR2 FQNNGV. The CDR3 has 15 residues.